What follows are 15 T cell receptor beta chains derived from one specimen sequenced in a study of T cell responses to AZD1222 COVID-19 vaccine. TCRdb's copy holds only in-frame clones and misses some; the assay was immunoSEQ multiplex PCR. The repertoire has 130,000 or so clones, 90% of them found once; the top ten carry roughly 7.2%. The source was peripheral blood, collected on day 0 of AZD1222 vaccination. Receptors were obtained from an adult in good health.

The V call is TRBV7-9, the J call TRBJ2-7, with D possibly matching TRBD2 (6 bases). This CDR3 spans 13 amino acids. Germline CDR1 and CDR2: SEHNR and FQNEAQ (reference sequence). Trimming pared 4 bases from V and 3 bases from J, leaving 10 bases between. The CDR3 sequence: CASSSGVNYEQYF. The CDR3 nucleotides are TGTGCCAGCAGCTCGGGGGTCAACTACGAGCAGTACTTC.

The rearrangement uses TRBV11-2 and TRBJ2-3; TRBD1 matches 8 bases. There are 14 residues in the CDR3. J lost 8 bases, V lost 2 bases, and 6 bases had no gene match. Germline V gives CDR1 SGHAT, CDR2 FQNNGV. CDR3 loop: CASSLPVDRGTQYF. DNA of the CDR3: TGTGCCAGCAGCTTACCCGTCGACAGGGGTACGCAGTATTTT.

This chain uses TRBV10-3 with TRBJ1-6; 9 nucleotides match TRBD1. Unmatched junction bases numbered 16, after V lost 0 bases and J lost 10 bases. Germline loops: CDR1 ENHRY, CDR2 SYGVKD. The CDR3 contains 19 residues. CDR3 nucleotide sequence: TGTGCCATCAGTGAGTCACCAGGGAGGGGACAGGGCCTTCGGTCACCCCTCCACTTT. Translation: CAISESPGRGQGLRSPLHF.

The V gene is TRBV2, the J gene TRBJ1-1; D unclear. Trimming left V 7 bases short and J 6 bases short, with 15 bases between. CDR1 is SNHLY, CDR2 FYNNEI, per germline. This CDR3 spans 13 amino acids. The CDR3 nucleotides are TGTGCCAGCATAGGCCTAGGGTCGGCTGAAGCTTTCTTT. Its protein is CASIGLGSAEAFF.

The chain is built from TRBV19 and TRBJ2-2; the D gene is possibly TRBD2 (5 bases). The CDR3 extends over 16 amino acids. Germline V gene lookup returns CDR1 LNHDA and CDR2 SQIVND (reference sequence). Trimming took off 0 bases at V and 6 bases at J, with 14 bases between the two ends. CDR3 in DNA: TGTGCCAGTAGTATAGATTCGGAGGCTGGCGCCGGGGAGCTGTTTTTT. Amino acid sequence: CASSIDSEAGAGELFF.

The table lists this clone with a few counts. This chain links TRBV2 with TRBJ2-2; 9 bases are shared with TRBD1. Germline V gene sequence: CDR1 SNHLY, CDR2 FYNNEI. Trimming removed 2 bases from V and 6 bases from J; junction bases left unmatched: 4. The CDR3 consists of 15 residues. CDR3 coding DNA: TGTGCCAGCAGTGAAACAGGGGGCTCTGCCGGGGAGCTGTTTTTT. Protein product: CASSETGGSAGELFF.

V gene TRBV3-1 (or the pseudogene TRBV3-2) combines with J gene TRBJ1-2; 9 bases are a match to TRBD1. The CDR3 has 15 amino acids. From germline, CDR1 is LGHDT and CDR2 YNNKEL (reference sequence). The ends lost 2 bases at V and 2 bases at J; junction bases unmatched: 3. The CDR3: CASSQTGTGNYGYTF. The DNA for the CDR3 is TGTGCCAGCAGCCAAACCGGGACAGGGAACTATGGCTACACCTTC.

In nucleotides, the CDR3 is TGCGCCAGCAGCTTGGTTAACACCGGGGAGCTGTTTTTT. It specifies CASSLVNTGELFF. V is TRBV5-1 and J is TRBJ2-2; D gene uncertain. This CDR3 has 13 residues. V was clipped by 0 bases and J by 2 bases, with 2 bases between them. Per germline, CDR1 SGHRS and CDR2 YFSETQ.

The rearrangement joins TRBV5-1 to TRBJ2-7; D may be TRBD2 (6 bases). The CDR3 totals 13 residues. Per the germline V gene, CDR1 is SGHRS and CDR2 is YFSETQ. Trimming stripped 4 bases from V and 4 bases from J, with 12 bases between. CDR3 sequence reads: CASSGGVGYEQYF. The CDR3 region has the DNA TGCGCCAGCAGCGGAGGGGTAGGGTACGAGCAGTACTTC.

This rearrangement joins TRBV4-3 to TRBJ2-7, with D tentatively TRBD2 (6 bases). There are 14 residues in the CDR3. The germline CDR1 and CDR2 sequences are LGHNA and YSLEER. Between the trimmed V and J ends, which lost 3 bases and 3 bases, there was a span of 12 bases. CDR3 nucleotide sequence: TGCGCCAGCAGCCAGGGACTCGAGAACTACGAGCAGTACTTC. Protein: CASSQGLENYEQYF.

The chain carries TRBV5-1 and TRBJ2-7; D is perhaps TRBD1 or TRBD2 (5 bases each). Germline assignment: CDR1 SGHRS and CDR2 YFSETQ. CDR3 length: 14 amino acids. V was cut by 4 bases and J by 0 bases, with 11 bases left in between. CDR3 protein: CASSPGTSSYEQYF. The CDR3 DNA follows: TGCGCCAGCAGCCCCGGGACGTCCTCCTACGAGCAGTACTTC.

The chain has TRBV19 and TRBJ2-3; 12 bases fit TRBD2. Germline CDR1 reads LNHDA; CDR2 reads SQIVND (reference sequence). The CDR3 is 18 residues long. V lost 1 base to trimming and J lost 0 bases; unmatched junction nucleotides: 5. Here the CDR3 DNA reads TGTGCCAGTAGTATAGGGCTAGCGGGGGGGCTGAGCACAGATACGCAGTATTTT. It specifies CASSIGLAGGLSTDTQYF.

The chain couples TRBV7-2 to TRBJ1-5; a possible D gene is TRBD1 (5 bases). Trimming took off 1 base at V and 9 bases at J, with 13 bases between the two ends. This CDR3 has 14 amino acids. Germline V gene data show CDR1 as SGHTA and CDR2 as FQGNSA. The chain's CDR3 is CASSLGTGGPPQHF. CDR3 nucleotide sequence: TGTGCCAGCAGCTTAGGAACAGGAGGGCCGCCCCAGCATTTT.

This clone was observed once. Here the CDR3 reads CASSLTDPAEAFF. DNA of the CDR3: TGTGCCAGCAGCTTGACAGACCCGGCTGAAGCTTTCTTT. This rearrangement joins TRBV5-4 to TRBJ1-1, with D unresolved. Germline CDR1 and CDR2: SGHNT and YYREEE (reference sequence). The germline V and J ends were trimmed by 1 base and 6 bases, with 10 bases remaining between them. This CDR3 region has 13 residues.

This sequence joins TRBV27 and TRBJ2-1; 10 nucleotides align to TRBD1. The J segment lost 8 bases and the V segment lost 1 base, leaving 5 bases of the junction unmatched. Germline CDR1 is MNHEY and CDR2 is SMNVEV (reference sequence). The length of the CDR3 is 15 residues. CDR3 loop: CASSLYGQGGDEQFF. The CDR3 DNA follows: TGTGCCAGCAGTTTATATGGACAGGGGGGCGATGAGCAGTTCTTC.